Presented here are 31 T cell receptor beta chains from one specimen sequenced in a study of technical replicates of blood from four donors. The data were produced by immunoSEQ multiplex PCR, yet TCRdb's version contains in-frame clones alone and is incomplete. The table has about 61,000 clones, approximately 97% seen once. Sequencing was done on a sample of T cells isolated from PBMCs. These receptors were obtained from a human donor in good health.

The chain uses TRBV7-9 and TRBJ2-2; a weak D match, TRBD1 (6 bases). Per germline, CDR1 SEHNR and CDR2 FQNEAQ (reference sequence). With 5 bases removed from V and 6 bases from J, the gap between germline ends came to 13 bases. This CDR3 has 14 residues. The CDR3 DNA is TGTGCCAGCAGCCACACCTGGGGGCCCGGGGAGCTGTTTTTT. Its protein is CASSHTWGPGELFF.

The chain employs TRBV6-6 and TRBJ1-5; TRBD1 agrees at 10 bases. V dropped 6 bases and J dropped 6; count of bases not matched to a gene: 8. CDR3 length: 15 amino acids. The germline V gene has CDR1 MNHNY and CDR2 SVGAGI (reference sequence). The CDR3 loop is CASSPGQGSRQPQHF. Here the CDR3 DNA reads TGTGCCAGCAGCCCGGGACAGGGGTCGCGTCAGCCCCAGCATTTT.

The chain recombines TRBV11-2 with TRBJ1-5, with 9 positions matching TRBD1. Germline V gene data show CDR1 as SGHAT and CDR2 as FQNNGV. The CDR3 is 18 amino acids. Losses at the gene ends were 5 bases for V and 0 bases for J; bases not matched to a gene: 11. The chain's CDR3 is CASSKGDRARYSNQPQHF. CDR3 coding DNA: TGTGCCAGCAGCAAGGGGGACAGGGCGCGATATAGCAATCAGCCCCAGCATTTT.

Details on this clone: Compared with germline, one end of the junction differs, possibly owing to a read error. V and J are TRBV11-2 and TRBJ1-2; D is uncertain. Germline-derived CDR1 and CDR2 are SGHAT and FQNNGV. This CDR3 has 14 residues. CDR3 loop: CASSLDRAGGRFDF. DNA for the CDR3: TGTGCCAGCAGCTTAGACCGGGCCGGAGGGCGGTTCGACTTC.

The V gene is TRBV2, the J gene TRBJ1-5, with D perhaps TRBD1 (6 bases). Per the germline V gene, CDR1 is SNHLY and CDR2 is FYNNEI. The CDR3 consists of 16 residues. The V end lost 6 bases, the J end lost 5 bases, and 20 bases lay between the germline ends. The CDR3 region is CASRAGTPRGDQPQHF. The DNA of the CDR3 is TGTGCCAGCAGGGCCGGGACACCCAGGGGTGATCAGCCCCAGCATTTT.

The V call is TRBV10-3, the J call TRBJ2-7, with 8 bases identical to TRBD2. CDR3 size: 11 residues. The germline V gene has CDR1 ENHRY and CDR2 SYGVKD. V lost 6 bases, J lost 7 bases, and 2 bases stayed unmatched. The CDR3 nucleotides are TGTGCCATCAGCCCGGGGGGGGAGCAGTACTTC. Translated: CAISPGGEQYF.

This chain connects TRBV5-1 to TRBJ1-1; 8 bases line up with TRBD1. This CDR3 is 14 amino acids long. Trimming at V came to 4 bases and at J to 3 bases, leaving 5 bases not matched to a gene. CDR1 SGHRS and CDR2 YFSETQ come from the germline V gene. The CDR3: CASSRTGGDTEAFF. The CDR3 DNA reads as TGCGCCAGCAGCCGAACAGGGGGGGACACTGAAGCTTTCTTT.

The chain is built from TRBV27 and TRBJ2-7, with 7 bases aligning to TRBD2. Germline V gives CDR1 MNHEY, CDR2 SMNVEV (reference sequence). V gave up 2 bases and J gave up 6 bases; unmatched junction bases: 13. The CDR3 extends over 16 amino acids. Written as DNA, the CDR3 is TGTGCCAGCAGTTTAGTCTCGGCGGGAGATGGACGCGAGCAGTACTTC. This codes for CASSLVSAGDGREQYF.

V usage is TRBV5-4 and J usage is TRBJ2-3, with 8 bases that match TRBD2. The germline V gene encodes CDR1 SGHNT and CDR2 YYREEE (reference sequence). V lost 4 bases to trimming and J lost 5 bases; unmatched junction nucleotides: 6. This CDR3 contains 14 residues. CDR3 nucleotides: TGTGCCAGCAGCCCGCGGGGACTAGTAGATACGCAGTATTTT. Protein product: CASSPRGLVDTQYF. The variable domain in full, with the rest retrieved from reference TRBV5-4 and TRBJ2-3, is ETGVTQSPTHLIKTRGQQVTLRCSSQSGHNTVSWYQQALGQGPQFIFQYYREEENGRGNFPPRFSGLQFPNYSSELNVNALELDDSALYLCASSPRGLVDTQYFGPGTRLTVL.

V usage is TRBV5-1 and J usage is TRBJ2-2, with D possibly TRBD1 on 6 matching bases. V shed 2 bases and J shed 8 bases, with 19 bases lying between them. Per the germline V gene, CDR1 is SGHRS and CDR2 is YFSETQ. The CDR3 has 16 residues. This CDR3 reads CASSLHQTGYRGELFF. CDR3 nucleotide sequence: TGCGCCAGCAGCTTACACCAGACAGGCTACCGAGGGGAGCTGTTTTTT. Looking up the rest from reference TRBV5-1 and TRBJ2-2 gives the full variable domain: KAGVTQTPRYLIKTRGQQVTLSCSPISGHRSVSWYQQTPGQGLQFLFEYFSETQRNKGNFPGRFSGRQFSNSRSEMNVSTLELGDSALYLCASSLHQTGYRGELFFGEGSRLTVL.

The CDR3 nucleotides read TGTGCCAGCAGCCCGTTCTTAATACCGGGGAACGAGTACGAGCAGTACTTC. Translated, it gives CASSPFLIPGNEYEQYF. The chain carries TRBV7-9 and TRBJ2-7, with D perhaps matching TRBD2 (5 bases). V was trimmed by 5 bases and J by 4 bases, leaving 24 bases between them. The CDR3 has 17 residues. Per the germline V gene, CDR1 is SEHNR and CDR2 is FQNEAQ (reference sequence).

V gene TRBV4-1 combines with J gene TRBJ2-3, with TRBD2 matching 7 bases. Germline V gene data show CDR1 as MGHRA and CDR2 as YSYEKL. The CDR3 totals 16 residues. V lost 1 base to trimming and J lost 2 bases; unmatched junction nucleotides: 6. The CDR3 DNA reads as TGCGCCAGCAGCCAAGGTCGGGCGGGGGACACAGATACGCAGTATTTT. This sequence encodes CASSQGRAGDTDTQYF.

J is TRBJ2-3 and V is TRBV15; D not certain. Germline lookup yields CDR1 LNHNV and CDR2 YYDKDF (reference sequence). This CDR3 contains 17 residues. Trimming took 0 bases from V and 4 from J, leaving 17 bases between them. The CDR3 here is CATSRDMSVQNPDTQYF. CDR3 bases: TGTGCCACCAGCAGAGATATGAGTGTACAGAATCCAGATACGCAGTATTTT.

V and J are TRBV5-1 and TRBJ2-5; D is perhaps TRBD1 (6 bases). The V gene lost 0 bases and the J gene lost 1 base, with 10 bases spanning the gap. This CDR3 has 15 amino acids. CDR1 SGHRS and CDR2 YFSETQ come from the germline V gene. For the CDR3, the DNA is TGCGCCAGCAGCTTGGGTACAGGGCCCCAAGAGACCCAGTACTTC. This sequence encodes CASSLGTGPQETQYF. Full variable domain (outside the CDR3, taken from reference TRBV5-1 and TRBJ2-5): KAGVTQTPRYLIKTRGQQVTLSCSPISGHRSVSWYQQTPGQGLQFLFEYFSETQRNKGNFPGRFSGRQFSNSRSEMNVSTLELGDSALYLCASSLGTGPQETQYFGPGTRLLVL.

J is TRBJ1-2 and V is TRBV27, with D maybe TRBD1 (6 bases). CDR1 and CDR2 (germline): MNHEY, SMNVEV (reference sequence). V shed 6 bases and J shed 4 bases, with 18 bases lying between them. This CDR3 is 15 amino acids long. The chain's CDR3 is CASRAEARGVYGYTF. CDR3 sequence (DNA): TGTGCCAGCAGAGCTGAGGCCAGGGGTGTCTATGGCTACACCTTC.

The rearrangement links TRBV7-2 to TRBJ2-1, with TRBD1 matching over 8 bases. The length of the CDR3 is 13 residues. V was clipped by 3 bases and J by 15 bases; unmatched bases: 10. CDR1 and CDR2 from the germline V gene are SGHTA and FQGNSA. The CDR3 loop is CASSFRQGPWGFF. In DNA form, the CDR3 reads TGTGCCAGCAGCTTTCGACAGGGGCCCTGGGGGTTCTTC. The full variable domain, with the rest looked up from reference TRBV7-2 and TRBJ2-1, is GAGVSQSPSNKVTEKGKDVELRCDPISGHTALYWYRQSLGQGLEFLIYFQGNSAPDKSGLPSDRFSAERTGGSVSTLTIQRTQQEDSAVYLCASSFRQGPWGFFGPGTRLTVL.

The chain is built from TRBV6-5 and TRBJ1-6; no definite D call. Germline CDR1 is MNHEY and CDR2 is SVGAGI. This CDR3 has 16 residues. V was pared by 2 bases and J by 3 bases, with 11 bases between. The CDR3 loop is CASSYGRESYNSPLHF. CDR3 sequence (DNA): TGTGCCAGCAGTTACGGGAGGGAGAGCTATAATTCACCCCTCCACTTT.

This rearrangement joins TRBV2 to TRBJ2-3; 9 nucleotides agree with TRBD1. Germline V CDR1 and CDR2: SNHLY, FYNNEI. This CDR3 is built from 14 residues. The ends lost 7 bases at V and 4 bases at J; junction bases unmatched: 6. CDR3 region: CASTGTGQADTQYF. CDR3 nucleotides: TGTGCCAGCACCGGGACAGGGCAAGCAGATACGCAGTATTTT. Using reference TRBV2 and TRBJ2-3 for the parts outside the CDR3, the full variable domain is EPEVTQTPSHQVTQMGQEVILRCVPISNHLYFYWYRQILGQKVEFLVSFYNNEISEKSEIFDDQFSVERPDGSNFTLKIRSTKLEDSAMYFCASTGTGQADTQYFGPGTRLTVL.

This sequence joins TRBV2 and TRBJ2-1; no firm D call. CDR1 and CDR2 from the germline V gene are SNHLY and FYNNEI. Trimming cost V 6 bases and J 8 bases, with 8 bases left between them. This CDR3 contains 11 residues. The CDR3 sequence: CASSHPDEQFF. The CDR3 DNA follows: TGTGCCAGCAGCCACCCAGATGAGCAGTTCTTC.

This sequence joins TRBV6-5 and TRBJ2-2; weak D call: TRBD2 (5 bases). The V end lost 6 bases, the J end lost 6 bases, and 14 bases lay between the germline ends. Germline V CDR1 and CDR2: MNHEY, SVGAGI. The CDR3 sequence is 14 residues long. The CDR3 DNA is TGTGCCAGCAGGGGAGCTATCAGCGCCGGGGAGCTGTTTTTT. Translating gives CASRGAISAGELFF.

The chain links TRBV5-4 to TRBJ2-5; 14 bases agree with TRBD2. The length of the CDR3 is 15 residues. After removal of 3 bases from V and 4 bases from J, the junction contained 2 bases not matched to a gene. The germline V gene encodes CDR1 SGHNT and CDR2 YYREEE (reference sequence). The DNA for the CDR3 is TGTGCCAGCAGCTCGGGGACTAGCGGGAGAGAGACCCAGTACTTC. This translates into CASSSGTSGRETQYF.

This clone has a single count. Relative to the germline gene, one junction end is altered; a read error may explain this. The chain combines TRBV10-2 with TRBJ2-2; D possibly corresponds to TRBD2 (7 bases). The CDR3 is made up of 14 amino acids. Per germline, CDR1 WSHSY and CDR2 SAAADI. The CDR3 protein is CASKGGGNTGELLF. CDR3 sequence (DNA): TGCGCCAGCAAAGGGGGAGGGAACACCGGGGAGCTGCTTTTT.

This clone was recorded a few times. The rearrangement uses TRBV6-5 and TRBJ2-2; 7 bases are shared with TRBD2. The V gene end was trimmed by 6 bases and the J gene end by 2 bases; junction bases not matched to a gene: 6. This CDR3 has 15 residues. CDR1 is MNHEY and CDR2 is SVGAGI in the germline V gene. The CDR3 nucleotides are TGTGCCAGCAGCAGGGACTATGAAAACACCGGGGAGCTGTTTTTT. Its protein product is CASSRDYENTGELFF.

The V gene is TRBV5-4, the J gene TRBJ2-1; 7 bases are a match to TRBD2. This CDR3 has 14 amino acids. Germline V gives CDR1 SGHNT, CDR2 YYREEE (reference sequence). V trimming: 4 bases; J trimming: 4 bases; junction bases outside the gene matches: 5. The CDR3 loop reads CASSPPGLYNEQFF. The CDR3, as DNA: TGTGCCAGCAGCCCTCCGGGACTATACAATGAGCAGTTCTTC.

V usage is TRBV5-5 and J usage is TRBJ2-7, with 12 bases matching TRBD2. The ends lost 5 bases at V and 6 bases at J; junction bases unmatched: 12. Germline lookup yields CDR1 SGHKS and CDR2 YYEKEE (reference sequence). This CDR3 comprises 16 residues. CDR3 residues: CASSTGLAGSRGEQYF. CDR3 sequence (DNA): TGTGCCAGCAGTACCGGACTAGCGGGGTCCCGGGGCGAGCAGTACTTC.

This chain joins TRBV4-1 and TRBJ2-7; D might be TRBD1 (5 bases). CDR1 MGHRA and CDR2 YSYEKL come from the germline V gene. The CDR3 runs 14 residues. Trimming took off 4 bases at V and 2 bases at J, with 12 bases between the two ends. This chain's CDR3 is CASSLVDRAYEQYF. The CDR3 region has the DNA TGCGCCAGCAGCCTTGTCGACAGAGCCTACGAGCAGTACTTC.

This rearrangement joins TRBV7-9 to TRBJ2-7; 8 positions match TRBD1. The CDR3 is 15 residues long. The V segment lost 5 bases and the J segment 2 bases; nucleotides outside the gene matches: 8. Per germline, CDR1 SEHNR and CDR2 FQNEAQ (reference sequence). CDR3 nucleotide sequence: TGTGCCAGCAGCCTTCGACAGGGGCCGACCTACGAGCAGTACTTC. It encodes CASSLRQGPTYEQYF.

The chain combines TRBV19 with TRBJ2-3; TRBD1 is a possible D gene (7 bases). Germline-derived CDR1 and CDR2 are LNHDA and SQIVND (reference sequence). CDR3 length: 14 residues. Trimming took off 6 bases at V and 9 bases at J, with 19 bases between the two ends. The CDR3 coding sequence is TGTGCCAGTAGAAGCGAGATCCAGGGGGGAACGCAGTATTTT. Translating it yields CASRSEIQGGTQYF.

This chain uses TRBV4-1 with TRBJ1-4; D might be TRBD1 (5 bases). V was pared by 1 base and J by 5 bases, with 11 bases between. Germline CDR1 and CDR2: MGHRA and YSYEKL. This CDR3 spans 15 amino acids. The CDR3 region is CASSQVLGGNEKLFF. For the CDR3, the DNA is TGCGCCAGCAGCCAAGTTTTGGGGGGGAATGAAAAACTGTTTTTT.

V and J are TRBV28 and TRBJ2-7; D perhaps matches TRBD2 (6 bases). This CDR3 has 16 residues. V lost 5 bases, J lost 4 bases, and 21 bases lay in between. Per the germline V gene, CDR1 is MDHEN and CDR2 is SYDVKM. The CDR3 DNA reads as TGTGCCAGCAGTCCTCGAGGAGCGGGCGATGATTACGAGCAGTACTTC. Protein sequence: CASSPRGAGDDYEQYF. The complete variable domain, with remaining parts taken from reference TRBV28 and TRBJ2-7, reads DVKVTQSSRYLVKRTGEKVFLECVQDMDHENMFWYRQDPGLGLRLIYFSYDVKMKEKGDIPEGYSVSREKKERFSLILESASTNQTSMYLCASSPRGAGDDYEQYFGPGTRLTVT.

This chain links TRBV5-6 with TRBJ2-3; 8 nucleotides line up with TRBD2. Trimming cost V 4 bases and J 0 bases; bases outside gene matches: 4. Looked up from germline, CDR1 is SGHDT and CDR2 is YYEEEE. CDR3 length: 15 residues. CDR3 loop: CASSELAGSTDTQYF. CDR3 nucleotides: TGTGCCAGCAGCGAGTTAGCGGGGAGCACAGATACGCAGTATTTT.